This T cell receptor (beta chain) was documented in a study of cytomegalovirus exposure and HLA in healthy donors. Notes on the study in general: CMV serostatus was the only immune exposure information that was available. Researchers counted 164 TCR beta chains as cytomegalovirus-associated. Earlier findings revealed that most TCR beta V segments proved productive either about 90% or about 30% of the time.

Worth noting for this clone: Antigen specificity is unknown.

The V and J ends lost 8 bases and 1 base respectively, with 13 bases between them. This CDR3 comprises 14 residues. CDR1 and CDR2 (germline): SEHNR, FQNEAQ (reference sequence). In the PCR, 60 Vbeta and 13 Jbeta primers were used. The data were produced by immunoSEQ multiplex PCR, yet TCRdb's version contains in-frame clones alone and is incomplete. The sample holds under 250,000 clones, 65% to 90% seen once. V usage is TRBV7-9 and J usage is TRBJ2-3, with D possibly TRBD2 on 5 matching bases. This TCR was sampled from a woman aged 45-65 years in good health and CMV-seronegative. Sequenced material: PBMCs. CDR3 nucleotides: TGTGCCAGCCACCCGAGGGTCGGCACAGATACGCAGTATTTT. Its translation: CASHPRVGTDTQYF.